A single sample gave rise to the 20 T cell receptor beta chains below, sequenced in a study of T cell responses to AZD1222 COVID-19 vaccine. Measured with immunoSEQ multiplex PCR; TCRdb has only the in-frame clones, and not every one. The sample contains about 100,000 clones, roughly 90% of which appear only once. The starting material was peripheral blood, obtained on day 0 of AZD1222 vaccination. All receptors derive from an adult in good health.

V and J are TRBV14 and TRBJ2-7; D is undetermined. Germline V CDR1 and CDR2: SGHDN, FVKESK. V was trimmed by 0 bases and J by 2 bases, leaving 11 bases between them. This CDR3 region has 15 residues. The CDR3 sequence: CASSQDEALPYEQYF. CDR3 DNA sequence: TGTGCCAGCAGCCAAGATGAAGCCCTACCCTACGAGCAGTACTTC.

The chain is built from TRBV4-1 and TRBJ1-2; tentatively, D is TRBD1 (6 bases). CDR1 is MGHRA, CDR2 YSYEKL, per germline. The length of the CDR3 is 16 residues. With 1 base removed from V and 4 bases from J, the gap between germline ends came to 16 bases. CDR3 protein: CASSQVQGEQGYGYTF. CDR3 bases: TGCGCCAGCAGCCAAGTTCAAGGGGAACAGGGCTATGGCTACACCTTC.

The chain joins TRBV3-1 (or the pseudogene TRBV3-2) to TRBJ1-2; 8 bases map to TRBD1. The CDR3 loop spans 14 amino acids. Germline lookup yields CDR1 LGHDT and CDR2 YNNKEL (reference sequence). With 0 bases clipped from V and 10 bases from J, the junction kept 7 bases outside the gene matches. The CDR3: CASSQEATGAFYTF. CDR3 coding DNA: TGTGCCAGCAGCCAAGAGGCGACAGGGGCTTTCTACACCTTC.

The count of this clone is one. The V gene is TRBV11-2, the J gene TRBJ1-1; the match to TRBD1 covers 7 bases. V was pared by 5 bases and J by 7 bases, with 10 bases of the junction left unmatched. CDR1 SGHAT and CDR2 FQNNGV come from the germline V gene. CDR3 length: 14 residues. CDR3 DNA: TGTGCCAGCAGCCGACACCAACAGGGGAATGAAGCTTTCTTT. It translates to CASSRHQQGNEAFF.

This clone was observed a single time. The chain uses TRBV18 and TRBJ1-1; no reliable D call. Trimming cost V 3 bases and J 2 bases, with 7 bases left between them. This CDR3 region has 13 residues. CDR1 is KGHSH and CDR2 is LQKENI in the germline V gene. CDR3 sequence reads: CASSPGSNTEAFF. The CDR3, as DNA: TGTGCCAGCTCACCTGGAAGTAACACTGAAGCTTTCTTT.

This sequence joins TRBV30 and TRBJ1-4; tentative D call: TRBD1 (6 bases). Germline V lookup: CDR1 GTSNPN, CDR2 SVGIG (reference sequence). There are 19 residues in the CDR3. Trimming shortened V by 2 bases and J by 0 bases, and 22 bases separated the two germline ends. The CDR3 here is CAWSSRFPYRAATNEKLFF. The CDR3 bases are TGTGCCTGGAGTTCCCGATTCCCGTACAGGGCCGCAACTAATGAAAAACTGTTTTTT.

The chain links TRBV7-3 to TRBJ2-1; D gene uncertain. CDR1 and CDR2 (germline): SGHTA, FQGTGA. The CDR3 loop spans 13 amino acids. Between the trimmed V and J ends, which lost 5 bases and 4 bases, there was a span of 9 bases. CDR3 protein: CASSPQSYNEQFF. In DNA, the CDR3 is TGTGCCAGCAGCCCACAATCTTACAATGAGCAGTTCTTC.

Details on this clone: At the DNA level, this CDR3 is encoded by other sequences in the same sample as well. CDR3 loop: CASSPPGQGGEKLFF. DNA for the CDR3: TGTGCCAGCTCACCACCAGGACAGGGAGGTGAAAAACTGTTTTTT. The chain employs TRBV18 and TRBJ1-4, with 8 positions matching TRBD1. The trim removed 0 bases at V and 7 bases at J, leaving 4 bases unmatched. This CDR3 region has 15 residues. Germline V gene lookup returns CDR1 KGHSH and CDR2 LQKENI.

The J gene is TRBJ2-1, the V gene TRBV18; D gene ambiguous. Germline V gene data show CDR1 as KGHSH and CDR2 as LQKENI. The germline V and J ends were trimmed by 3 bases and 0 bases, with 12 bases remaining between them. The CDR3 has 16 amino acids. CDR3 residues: CASSPFDLSSYNEQFF. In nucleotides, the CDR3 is TGTGCCAGCTCACCGTTCGATCTAAGCTCCTACAATGAGCAGTTCTTC.

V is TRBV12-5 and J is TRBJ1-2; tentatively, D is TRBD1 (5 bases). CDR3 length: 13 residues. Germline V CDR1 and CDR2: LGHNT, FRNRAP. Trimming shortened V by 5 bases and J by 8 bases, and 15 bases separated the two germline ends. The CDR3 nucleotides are TGTGCTAGTGGTAAGGAGGGGTTCGGGGGCTACACCTTC. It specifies CASGKEGFGGYTF.

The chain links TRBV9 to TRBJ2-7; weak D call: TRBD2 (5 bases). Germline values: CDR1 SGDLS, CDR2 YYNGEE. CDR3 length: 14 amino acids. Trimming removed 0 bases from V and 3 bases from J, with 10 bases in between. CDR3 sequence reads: CASSVGGSLYEQYF. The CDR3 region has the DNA TGTGCCAGCAGCGTAGGAGGGTCTCTCTACGAGCAGTACTTC.

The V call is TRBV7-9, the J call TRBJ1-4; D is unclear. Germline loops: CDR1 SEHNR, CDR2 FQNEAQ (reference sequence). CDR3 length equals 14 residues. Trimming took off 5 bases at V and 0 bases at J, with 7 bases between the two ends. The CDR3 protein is CASSDTATNEKLFF. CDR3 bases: TGTGCCAGCAGCGACACTGCAACTAATGAAAAACTGTTTTTT. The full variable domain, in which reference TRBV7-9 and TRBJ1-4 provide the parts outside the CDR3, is DTGVSQNPRHKITKRGQNVTFRCDPISEHNRLYWYRQTLGQGPEFLTYFQNEAQLEKSRLLSDRFSAERPKGSFSTLEIQRTEQGDSAMYLCASSDTATNEKLFFGSGTQLSVL.

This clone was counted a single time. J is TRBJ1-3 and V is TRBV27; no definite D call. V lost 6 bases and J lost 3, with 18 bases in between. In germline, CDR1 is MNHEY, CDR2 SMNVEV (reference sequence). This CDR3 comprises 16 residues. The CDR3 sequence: CASRKTPGGVGNTIYF. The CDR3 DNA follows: TGTGCCAGCAGAAAAACCCCCGGTGGGGTTGGAAACACCATATATTTT.

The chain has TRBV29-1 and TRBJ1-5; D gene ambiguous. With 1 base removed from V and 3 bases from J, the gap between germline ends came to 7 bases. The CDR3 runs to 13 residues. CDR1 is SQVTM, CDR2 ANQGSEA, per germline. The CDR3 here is CSVEGEFNQPQHF. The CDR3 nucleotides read TGCAGCGTTGAAGGGGAATTCAATCAGCCCCAGCATTTT. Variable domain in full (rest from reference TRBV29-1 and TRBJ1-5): SAVISQKPSRDICQRGTSLTIQCQVDSQVTMMFWYRQQPGQSLTLIATANQGSEATYESGFVIDKFPISRPNLTFSTLTVSNMSPEDSSIYLCSVEGEFNQPQHFGDGTRLSIL.

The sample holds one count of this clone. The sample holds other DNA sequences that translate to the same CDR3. The DNA of the CDR3 is TGTGCCAGCAGCTCCCGCCACTACGAGCAGTACTTC. It encodes CASSSRHYEQYF. This rearrangement joins TRBV5-6 to TRBJ2-7; D gene uncertain. Looked up from germline, CDR1 is SGHDT and CDR2 is YYEEEE. Trimming removed 3 bases at V and 3 bases at J, with 7 bases between. The CDR3 is made up of 12 amino acids.

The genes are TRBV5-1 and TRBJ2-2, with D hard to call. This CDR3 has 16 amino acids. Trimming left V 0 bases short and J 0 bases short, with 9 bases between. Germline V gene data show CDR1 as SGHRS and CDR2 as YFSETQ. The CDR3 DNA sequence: TGCGCCAGCAGCTTGGAAGGCAGGTCGAACACCGGGGAGCTGTTTTTT. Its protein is CASSLEGRSNTGELFF.

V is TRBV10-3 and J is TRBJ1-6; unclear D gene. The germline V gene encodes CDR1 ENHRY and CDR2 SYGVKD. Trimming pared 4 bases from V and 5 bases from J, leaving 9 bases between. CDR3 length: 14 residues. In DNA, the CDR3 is TGTGCCATCAGTGGGAACTCGGATAATTCACCCCTCCACTTT. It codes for CAISGNSDNSPLHF.

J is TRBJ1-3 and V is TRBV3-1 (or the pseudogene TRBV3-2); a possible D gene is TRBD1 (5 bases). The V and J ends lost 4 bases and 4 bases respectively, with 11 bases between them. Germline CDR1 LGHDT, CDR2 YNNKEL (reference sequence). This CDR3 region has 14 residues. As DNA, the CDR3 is TGTGCCAGCAGCCGGGGGTCTGGGGGAAACACCATATATTTT. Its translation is CASSRGSGGNTIYF.

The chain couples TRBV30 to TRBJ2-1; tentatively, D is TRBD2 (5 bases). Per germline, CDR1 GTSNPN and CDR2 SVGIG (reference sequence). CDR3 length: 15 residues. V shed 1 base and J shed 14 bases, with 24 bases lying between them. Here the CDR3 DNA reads TGTGCCTGGAGTGCCCGGGGTCTAGTCAGCCTGGGAAAGTTCTTC. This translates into CAWSARGLVSLGKFF.

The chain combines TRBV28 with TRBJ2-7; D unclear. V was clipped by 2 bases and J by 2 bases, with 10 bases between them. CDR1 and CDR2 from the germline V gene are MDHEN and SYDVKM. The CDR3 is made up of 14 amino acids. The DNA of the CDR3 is TGTGCCAGCAGTTTACTCTCAAGCGCCTACGAGCAGTACTTC. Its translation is CASSLLSSAYEQYF.